These 21 T cell receptor beta chains share one sample of origin, sequenced in a study of CD8 T cells in Susac syndrome. A quantity of 0.5 to 1 ug RNA underwent reverse transcription using random hexamers. TCRdb re-analysed the immunoSEQ multiplex PCR reads in MiXCR, keeping a single row per CDR3 protein. In the table there are about 440,000 distinct CDR3 sequences, around 85% of which are singletons. The sample comprised CD8+ T cells from PBMCs. Source of these receptors: a human donor with multiple sclerosis.

This sequence joins TRBV12-3 or TRBV12-4 and TRBJ2-7; D call uncertain. CDR3 size: 14 residues. V was clipped by 7 bases and J by 6 bases, with 19 bases between them. The CDR3 sequence: CASTQSPPRSEQYF. The CDR3 nucleotides read TGTGCCAGCACCCAATCTCCCCCCAGATCCGAGCAGTACTTC.

This chain joins TRBV5-1 and TRBJ2-5; 13 bases map to TRBD2. The germline gives CDR1 SGHRS, CDR2 YFSETQ. The V gene end was trimmed by 3 bases and the J gene end by 0 bases; junction bases not matched to a gene: 5. The CDR3 extends over 17 amino acids. The CDR3 loop reads CASSSGLAGRYQETQYF. The CDR3, as DNA: TGCGCCAGCAGCTCGGGACTAGCGGGGAGGTACCAAGAGACCCAGTACTTC.

The J gene is TRBJ2-7, the V gene TRBV7-9; 7 bases are a match to TRBD1. CDR1 is SEHNR and CDR2 is FQNEAQ in the germline V gene (reference sequence). CDR3 size: 13 residues. Trimming took 5 bases from V and 5 from J; bases not matched to a gene: 6. CDR3 coding DNA: TGTGCCAGCAGCCCAGGGGGAAAGCACGAGCAGTACTTC. Protein sequence: CASSPGGKHEQYF.

The V call is TRBV12-3 or TRBV12-4, the J call TRBJ2-3; TRBD2 is a possible D gene (6 bases). This CDR3 has 13 residues. V was clipped by 4 bases and J by 2 bases, with 7 bases between them. The CDR3 loop reads CASSWEDTDTQYF. DNA of the CDR3: TGTGCCAGCAGTTGGGAGGACACAGATACGCAGTATTTT.

This clonotype has a single count. CDR3 nucleotides: TGTGCCAGCCTGAAGGGGGACTACGAGCAGTACTTC. It codes for CASLKGDYEQYF. The genes are TRBV6-1 and TRBJ2-7; D might be TRBD1 (6 bases). Germline assignment: CDR1 MNHNS and CDR2 SASEGT. There are 12 residues in the CDR3. The V gene lost 8 bases and the J gene lost 3 bases, with 11 bases spanning the gap.

V and J are TRBV25-1 and TRBJ2-1, with D unresolved. CDR1 and CDR2 (germline): MGHDK, SYGVNS. V was pared by 7 bases and J by 8 bases, with 15 bases between. The CDR3 consists of 13 residues. The CDR3 loop is CASTRSRKDEQFF. The CDR3 coding sequence is TGTGCCAGCACCCGAAGCCGAAAAGATGAGCAGTTCTTC. Looking up the rest from reference TRBV25-1 and TRBJ2-1 gives the full variable domain: EADIYQTPRYLVIGTGKKITLECSQTMGHDKMYWYQQDPGMELHLIHYSYGVNSTEKGDLSSESTVSRIRTEHFPLTLESARPSHTSQYLCASTRSRKDEQFFGPGTRLTVL.

This clonotype was counted a few times. J is TRBJ2-7 and V is TRBV2; D remains ambiguous. V was clipped by 3 bases and J by 1 base, with 13 bases between them. This CDR3 region has 15 residues. The germline gives CDR1 SNHLY, CDR2 FYNNEI. CDR3 in DNA: TGTGCCAGCAGTGACGGCAACCCTGCATCCTACGAGCAGTACTTC. Translating gives CASSDGNPASYEQYF.

The rearrangement joins TRBV30 to TRBJ2-2; no definite D call. Germline values: CDR1 GTSNPN, CDR2 SVGIG (reference sequence). V lost 4 bases and J lost 0, with 6 bases in between. This CDR3 is 13 amino acids long. The CDR3 DNA sequence: TGTGCCTGGAAAGACCCGAACACCGGGGAGCTGTTTTTT. Translation: CAWKDPNTGELFF. Drawing the rest from reference TRBV30 and TRBJ2-2, the complete variable domain is SQTIHQWPATLVQPVGSPLSLECTVEGTSNPNLYWYRQAAGRGLQLLFYSVGIGQISSEVPQNLSASRPQDRQFILSSKKLLLSDSGFYLCAWKDPNTGELFFGEGSRLTVL.

This clonotype has more than one count but fewer than ten. The chain is built from TRBV5-1 and TRBJ2-1, with TRBD2 matching 10 bases. CDR1 and CDR2 (germline): SGHRS, YFSETQ. The V gene end was trimmed by 4 bases and the J gene end by 5 bases; junction bases not matched to a gene: 6. The CDR3 length is 15 residues. The CDR3 nucleotides are TGCGCCAGCAGCCCTTGGACTAGCGGAGACAATGAGCAGTTCTTC. Translated, it gives CASSPWTSGDNEQFF.

The chain links TRBV4-1 to TRBJ2-3; D not certain. The CDR3 has 16 residues. The germline V gene encodes CDR1 MGHRA and CDR2 YSYEKL. V lost 2 bases, J lost 2 bases, and 14 bases lay in between. The CDR3 bases are TGCGCCAGCAGCCAATACTTCATCTCGGACACAGATACGCAGTATTTT. It is translated as CASSQYFISDTDTQYF.

A note on this clonotype: Compared with germline, one end of the junction differs, possibly owing to a read error. The CDR3 sequence is CASNSGELFF. CDR3 in DNA: TGTGCCAGCAACAGCGGGGAGCTGTTTTTT. V usage is TRBV6-1 and J usage is TRBJ2-2; D unresolved. The CDR3 consists of 10 residues. The germline gives CDR1 MNHNS, CDR2 SASEGT.

This chain connects TRBV7-3 to TRBJ2-2; D unresolved. The germline V gene has CDR1 SGHTA and CDR2 FQGTGA. The CDR3 runs 14 residues. V was cut by 5 bases and J by 5 bases, with 12 bases left in between. The CDR3 loop reads CASSRLLGTGELFF. The CDR3 nucleotides are TGTGCCAGCAGCAGGCTTTTGGGGACCGGGGAGCTGTTTTTT.

V and J are TRBV4-1 and TRBJ2-7; D might be TRBD1 or TRBD2, each matching 5 bases. Deletions cut 3 bases from V and 7 bases from J, with 10 bases between. CDR1 is MGHRA, CDR2 YSYEKL, per germline. The CDR3 contains 12 residues. The CDR3 DNA is TGCGCCAGCAGCCACGGGACGGGGGAGCAGTACTTC. This codes for CASSHGTGEQYF.

This chain joins TRBV12-3 or TRBV12-4 and TRBJ2-7; the D gene is possibly TRBD1 (6 bases). V lost 3 bases, J lost 0 bases, and 12 bases lay in between. The CDR3 has 15 amino acids. The CDR3 loop is CASSFLGARSYEQYF. The CDR3 DNA sequence: TGTGCCAGCAGTTTTCTGGGGGCTCGCTCCTACGAGCAGTACTTC.

The J gene is TRBJ1-1, the V gene TRBV25-1, with D hard to call. V was cut by 1 base and J by 0 bases, with 9 bases left in between. CDR1 is MGHDK, CDR2 SYGVNS, per germline. There are 15 residues in the CDR3. The CDR3 nucleotides are TGTGCCAGCAGTGAATGGGATGGGGTGAACACTGAAGCTTTCTTT. Its translation: CASSEWDGVNTEAFF.

The chain uses TRBV4-1 and TRBJ2-7; TRBD1 agrees at 7 bases. From germline, CDR1 is MGHRA and CDR2 YSYEKL. V was pared by 0 bases and J by 9 bases, with 5 bases of the junction left unmatched. There are 13 residues in the CDR3. The DNA of the CDR3 is TGCGCCAGCAGCCAAGATGAGGGGGCCGTGCAGTACTTC. Translating gives CASSQDEGAVQYF.

The V call is TRBV6-6, the J call TRBJ2-2; weak D call: TRBD1 (5 bases). This CDR3 spans 16 amino acids. The germline V gene has CDR1 MNHNY and CDR2 SVGAGI (reference sequence). V lost 7 bases and J 4 bases, leaving 19 bases between the germline ends. This CDR3 is CASINPLTGSTGELFF. The CDR3, as DNA: TGTGCCAGCATCAACCCCCTTACAGGATCCACCGGGGAGCTGTTTTTT.

V usage is TRBV20-1 and J usage is TRBJ2-2; 9 nucleotides line up with TRBD2. J was trimmed by 7 bases and V by 0 bases; bases with no gene match: 12. Germline CDR1 and CDR2: DFQATT and SNEGSKA (reference sequence). The CDR3 sequence is 17 residues long. The chain's CDR3 is CSARDYAGGTNFGELFF. CDR3 DNA sequence: TGCAGTGCTAGAGATTACGCGGGAGGGACCAATTTCGGGGAGCTGTTTTTT.

V and J are TRBV4-2 and TRBJ2-1; 8 nucleotides line up with TRBD2. This CDR3 contains 17 residues. Per germline, CDR1 LGHNA and CDR2 YNFKEQ. V shed 0 bases, J shed 2 bases, and the junction held 6 bases outside the gene matches. The CDR3 DNA is TGTGCCAGCAGCCAAGATCAAGAGCGGGGGACCTACAATGAGCAGTTCTTC. Amino acids: CASSQDQERGTYNEQFF.

V gene TRBV27 combines with J gene TRBJ2-1, with D perhaps TRBD1 (6 bases). The CDR3 has 18 amino acids. Trimming took off 0 bases at V and 5 bases at J, with 20 bases between the two ends. CDR1 is MNHEY and CDR2 is SMNVEV in the germline V gene (reference sequence). In DNA, the CDR3 is TGTGCCAGCAGTTTATCAGGGCAGGGGCCTATTCGAGACAATGAGCAGTTCTTC. The encoded protein is CASSLSGQGPIRDNEQFF.

The gene calls are TRBV10-1 and TRBJ2-1, with D perhaps TRBD2 (5 bases). This CDR3 is built from 16 residues. Germline V gives CDR1 WNHNN, CDR2 SYGVQD (reference sequence). Trimming took 7 bases from V and 4 from J, leaving 20 bases between them. CDR3 coding DNA: TGCGCCAGCACCCCGTCGGACTCTACGCCGTACAATGAGCAGTTCTTC. As protein: CASTPSDSTPYNEQFF.